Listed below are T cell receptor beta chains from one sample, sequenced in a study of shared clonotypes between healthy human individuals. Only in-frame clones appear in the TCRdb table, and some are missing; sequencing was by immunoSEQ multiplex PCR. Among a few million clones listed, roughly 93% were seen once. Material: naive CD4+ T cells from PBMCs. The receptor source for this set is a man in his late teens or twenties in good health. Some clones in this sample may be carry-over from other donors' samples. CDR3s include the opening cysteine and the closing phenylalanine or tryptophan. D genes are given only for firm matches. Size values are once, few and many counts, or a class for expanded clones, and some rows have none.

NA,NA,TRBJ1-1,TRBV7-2,CASSSYREPGTEAFF,TGTGCCAGCAGCTCCTACAGGGAACCGGGGACTGAAGCTTTCTTT
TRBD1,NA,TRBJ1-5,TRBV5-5,CASSPRQGWEPQHF,TGTGCCAGCAGCCCCAGACAGGGATGGGAGCCCCAGCATTTT
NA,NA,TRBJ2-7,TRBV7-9,CASSVMKNPGGAPGEQYF,TGTGCCAGCAGCGTTATGAAAAATCCTGGGGGGGCCCCTGGCGAGCAGTACTTC
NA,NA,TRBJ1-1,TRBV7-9,CASSLASRMNTEAFF,TGTGCCAGCAGCTTAGCAAGCCGTATGAACACTGAAGCTTTCTTT
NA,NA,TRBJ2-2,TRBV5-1,CASSSLTNTGELFF,TGCGCCAGCAGCTCGCTAACGAACACCGGGGAGCTGTTTTTT
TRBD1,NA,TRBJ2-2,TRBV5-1,CASSPHRGGTGELFF,TGCGCCAGCAGCCCTCACAGGGGCGGAACCGGGGAGCTGTTTTTT
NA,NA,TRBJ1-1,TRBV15,CATSYRENTEAFF,TGTGCCACCAGCTACAGGGAGAACACTGAAGCTTTCTTT
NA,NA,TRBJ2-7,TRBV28,CASSPQTLTGEQYF,TGTGCCAGCAGTCCGCAGACCCTAACTGGCGAGCAGTACTTC
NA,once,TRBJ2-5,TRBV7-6,CASSLQPLGETQYF,TGTGCCAGCAGCTTACAACCTTTGGGAGAGACCCAGTACTTC
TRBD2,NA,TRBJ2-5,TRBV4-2,CASSLGGGETQYF,TGTGCCAGCAGCCTGGGGGGAGGGGAGACCCAGTACTTC
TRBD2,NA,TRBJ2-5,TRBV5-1,CASSVTSGKETQYF,TGCGCCAGCAGCGTGACTAGCGGAAAAGAGACCCAGTACTTC
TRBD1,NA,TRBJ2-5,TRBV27,CASSSSGTGGWETQYF,TGTGCCAGCAGTTCCTCCGGGACAGGGGGCTGGGAGACCCAGTACTTC
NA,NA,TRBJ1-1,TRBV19,CASSETLFTEAFF,TGTGCCAGTAGCGAGACCTTGTTCACTGAAGCTTTCTTT
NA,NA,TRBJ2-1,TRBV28,CASSLTQGYNEQFF,TGTGCCAGCAGCCTTACTCAGGGCTACAATGAGCAGTTCTTC
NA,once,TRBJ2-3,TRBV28,CASRDWMVFTDTQYF,TGTGCCAGCCGAGATTGGATGGTTTTTACAGATACGCAGTATTTT
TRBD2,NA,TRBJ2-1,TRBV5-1,CASSPSLAGEGEQFF,TGCGCCAGCAGCCCCTCCCTAGCGGGAGAGGGTGAGCAGTTCTTC
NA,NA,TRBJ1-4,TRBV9,CASSRGSGEKLFF,TGTGCCAGCAGCCGCGGCTCAGGGGAAAAACTGTTTTTT
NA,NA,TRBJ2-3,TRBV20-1,CSARGFGTQYF,TGCAGTGCTAGAGGATTTGGCACGCAGTATTTT
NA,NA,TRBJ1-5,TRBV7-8,CASSLARDSQPQHF,TGTGCCAGCAGCTTAGCACGGGATAGTCAGCCCCAGCATTTT
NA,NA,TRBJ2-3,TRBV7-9,CASSLAQNTDTQYF,TGTGCCAGCAGCTTAGCACAGAACACAGATACGCAGTATTTT
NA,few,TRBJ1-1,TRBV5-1,CASSLGQRTEAFF,TGCGCCAGCAGCTTGGGACAGAGGACTGAAGCTTTCTTT
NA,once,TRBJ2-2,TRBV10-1,CASSEPGRGTGELFF,TGCGCCAGCAGTGAGCCGGGGAGAGGGACCGGGGAGCTGTTTTTT
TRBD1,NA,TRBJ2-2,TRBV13,CASSLGRDRGSGELFF,TGTGCCAGCAGCTTAGGCCGGGACAGGGGGTCCGGGGAGCTGTTTTTT
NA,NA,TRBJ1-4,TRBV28,CASSESGRGEKLFF,TGTGCCAGCAGTGAGAGTGGAAGGGGTGAAAAACTGTTTTTT
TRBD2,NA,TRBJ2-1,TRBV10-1,CASASPGTSGKGYEQFF,TGCGCCAGCGCTTCACCCGGGACTAGCGGGAAGGGATATGAGCAGTTCTTC